The present T cell receptor beta chain was sequenced within a study of neurological immune-mediated disorders. TCRdb redid the calling of the 5' RACE reads with MiXCR, one entry per CDR3 protein. The sample has tens of thousands of distinct CDR3 sequences, about 15% seen once. In this sample, this clonotype turned up many times. Volunteers at a blood bank in Maryland, USA, were the healthy controls. CDR3 length: 15 amino acids. The V gene's germline CDR1 is LNHNV and CDR2 YYDKDF (reference sequence). The junction had 6 bases not matched to a gene; V was cut back by 5 bases and J by 4 bases. The sequencing input was PBMCs. This sequence joins TRBV15 and TRBJ2-3; 10 bases agree with TRBD2. The receptor was derived from a woman aged 40 to 50 in good health. CDR3 in amino acids: CATSESGGASDTQYF. The CDR3, as DNA: TGTGCCACCAGCGAAAGCGGGGGGGCCTCAGATACGCAGTATTTT.